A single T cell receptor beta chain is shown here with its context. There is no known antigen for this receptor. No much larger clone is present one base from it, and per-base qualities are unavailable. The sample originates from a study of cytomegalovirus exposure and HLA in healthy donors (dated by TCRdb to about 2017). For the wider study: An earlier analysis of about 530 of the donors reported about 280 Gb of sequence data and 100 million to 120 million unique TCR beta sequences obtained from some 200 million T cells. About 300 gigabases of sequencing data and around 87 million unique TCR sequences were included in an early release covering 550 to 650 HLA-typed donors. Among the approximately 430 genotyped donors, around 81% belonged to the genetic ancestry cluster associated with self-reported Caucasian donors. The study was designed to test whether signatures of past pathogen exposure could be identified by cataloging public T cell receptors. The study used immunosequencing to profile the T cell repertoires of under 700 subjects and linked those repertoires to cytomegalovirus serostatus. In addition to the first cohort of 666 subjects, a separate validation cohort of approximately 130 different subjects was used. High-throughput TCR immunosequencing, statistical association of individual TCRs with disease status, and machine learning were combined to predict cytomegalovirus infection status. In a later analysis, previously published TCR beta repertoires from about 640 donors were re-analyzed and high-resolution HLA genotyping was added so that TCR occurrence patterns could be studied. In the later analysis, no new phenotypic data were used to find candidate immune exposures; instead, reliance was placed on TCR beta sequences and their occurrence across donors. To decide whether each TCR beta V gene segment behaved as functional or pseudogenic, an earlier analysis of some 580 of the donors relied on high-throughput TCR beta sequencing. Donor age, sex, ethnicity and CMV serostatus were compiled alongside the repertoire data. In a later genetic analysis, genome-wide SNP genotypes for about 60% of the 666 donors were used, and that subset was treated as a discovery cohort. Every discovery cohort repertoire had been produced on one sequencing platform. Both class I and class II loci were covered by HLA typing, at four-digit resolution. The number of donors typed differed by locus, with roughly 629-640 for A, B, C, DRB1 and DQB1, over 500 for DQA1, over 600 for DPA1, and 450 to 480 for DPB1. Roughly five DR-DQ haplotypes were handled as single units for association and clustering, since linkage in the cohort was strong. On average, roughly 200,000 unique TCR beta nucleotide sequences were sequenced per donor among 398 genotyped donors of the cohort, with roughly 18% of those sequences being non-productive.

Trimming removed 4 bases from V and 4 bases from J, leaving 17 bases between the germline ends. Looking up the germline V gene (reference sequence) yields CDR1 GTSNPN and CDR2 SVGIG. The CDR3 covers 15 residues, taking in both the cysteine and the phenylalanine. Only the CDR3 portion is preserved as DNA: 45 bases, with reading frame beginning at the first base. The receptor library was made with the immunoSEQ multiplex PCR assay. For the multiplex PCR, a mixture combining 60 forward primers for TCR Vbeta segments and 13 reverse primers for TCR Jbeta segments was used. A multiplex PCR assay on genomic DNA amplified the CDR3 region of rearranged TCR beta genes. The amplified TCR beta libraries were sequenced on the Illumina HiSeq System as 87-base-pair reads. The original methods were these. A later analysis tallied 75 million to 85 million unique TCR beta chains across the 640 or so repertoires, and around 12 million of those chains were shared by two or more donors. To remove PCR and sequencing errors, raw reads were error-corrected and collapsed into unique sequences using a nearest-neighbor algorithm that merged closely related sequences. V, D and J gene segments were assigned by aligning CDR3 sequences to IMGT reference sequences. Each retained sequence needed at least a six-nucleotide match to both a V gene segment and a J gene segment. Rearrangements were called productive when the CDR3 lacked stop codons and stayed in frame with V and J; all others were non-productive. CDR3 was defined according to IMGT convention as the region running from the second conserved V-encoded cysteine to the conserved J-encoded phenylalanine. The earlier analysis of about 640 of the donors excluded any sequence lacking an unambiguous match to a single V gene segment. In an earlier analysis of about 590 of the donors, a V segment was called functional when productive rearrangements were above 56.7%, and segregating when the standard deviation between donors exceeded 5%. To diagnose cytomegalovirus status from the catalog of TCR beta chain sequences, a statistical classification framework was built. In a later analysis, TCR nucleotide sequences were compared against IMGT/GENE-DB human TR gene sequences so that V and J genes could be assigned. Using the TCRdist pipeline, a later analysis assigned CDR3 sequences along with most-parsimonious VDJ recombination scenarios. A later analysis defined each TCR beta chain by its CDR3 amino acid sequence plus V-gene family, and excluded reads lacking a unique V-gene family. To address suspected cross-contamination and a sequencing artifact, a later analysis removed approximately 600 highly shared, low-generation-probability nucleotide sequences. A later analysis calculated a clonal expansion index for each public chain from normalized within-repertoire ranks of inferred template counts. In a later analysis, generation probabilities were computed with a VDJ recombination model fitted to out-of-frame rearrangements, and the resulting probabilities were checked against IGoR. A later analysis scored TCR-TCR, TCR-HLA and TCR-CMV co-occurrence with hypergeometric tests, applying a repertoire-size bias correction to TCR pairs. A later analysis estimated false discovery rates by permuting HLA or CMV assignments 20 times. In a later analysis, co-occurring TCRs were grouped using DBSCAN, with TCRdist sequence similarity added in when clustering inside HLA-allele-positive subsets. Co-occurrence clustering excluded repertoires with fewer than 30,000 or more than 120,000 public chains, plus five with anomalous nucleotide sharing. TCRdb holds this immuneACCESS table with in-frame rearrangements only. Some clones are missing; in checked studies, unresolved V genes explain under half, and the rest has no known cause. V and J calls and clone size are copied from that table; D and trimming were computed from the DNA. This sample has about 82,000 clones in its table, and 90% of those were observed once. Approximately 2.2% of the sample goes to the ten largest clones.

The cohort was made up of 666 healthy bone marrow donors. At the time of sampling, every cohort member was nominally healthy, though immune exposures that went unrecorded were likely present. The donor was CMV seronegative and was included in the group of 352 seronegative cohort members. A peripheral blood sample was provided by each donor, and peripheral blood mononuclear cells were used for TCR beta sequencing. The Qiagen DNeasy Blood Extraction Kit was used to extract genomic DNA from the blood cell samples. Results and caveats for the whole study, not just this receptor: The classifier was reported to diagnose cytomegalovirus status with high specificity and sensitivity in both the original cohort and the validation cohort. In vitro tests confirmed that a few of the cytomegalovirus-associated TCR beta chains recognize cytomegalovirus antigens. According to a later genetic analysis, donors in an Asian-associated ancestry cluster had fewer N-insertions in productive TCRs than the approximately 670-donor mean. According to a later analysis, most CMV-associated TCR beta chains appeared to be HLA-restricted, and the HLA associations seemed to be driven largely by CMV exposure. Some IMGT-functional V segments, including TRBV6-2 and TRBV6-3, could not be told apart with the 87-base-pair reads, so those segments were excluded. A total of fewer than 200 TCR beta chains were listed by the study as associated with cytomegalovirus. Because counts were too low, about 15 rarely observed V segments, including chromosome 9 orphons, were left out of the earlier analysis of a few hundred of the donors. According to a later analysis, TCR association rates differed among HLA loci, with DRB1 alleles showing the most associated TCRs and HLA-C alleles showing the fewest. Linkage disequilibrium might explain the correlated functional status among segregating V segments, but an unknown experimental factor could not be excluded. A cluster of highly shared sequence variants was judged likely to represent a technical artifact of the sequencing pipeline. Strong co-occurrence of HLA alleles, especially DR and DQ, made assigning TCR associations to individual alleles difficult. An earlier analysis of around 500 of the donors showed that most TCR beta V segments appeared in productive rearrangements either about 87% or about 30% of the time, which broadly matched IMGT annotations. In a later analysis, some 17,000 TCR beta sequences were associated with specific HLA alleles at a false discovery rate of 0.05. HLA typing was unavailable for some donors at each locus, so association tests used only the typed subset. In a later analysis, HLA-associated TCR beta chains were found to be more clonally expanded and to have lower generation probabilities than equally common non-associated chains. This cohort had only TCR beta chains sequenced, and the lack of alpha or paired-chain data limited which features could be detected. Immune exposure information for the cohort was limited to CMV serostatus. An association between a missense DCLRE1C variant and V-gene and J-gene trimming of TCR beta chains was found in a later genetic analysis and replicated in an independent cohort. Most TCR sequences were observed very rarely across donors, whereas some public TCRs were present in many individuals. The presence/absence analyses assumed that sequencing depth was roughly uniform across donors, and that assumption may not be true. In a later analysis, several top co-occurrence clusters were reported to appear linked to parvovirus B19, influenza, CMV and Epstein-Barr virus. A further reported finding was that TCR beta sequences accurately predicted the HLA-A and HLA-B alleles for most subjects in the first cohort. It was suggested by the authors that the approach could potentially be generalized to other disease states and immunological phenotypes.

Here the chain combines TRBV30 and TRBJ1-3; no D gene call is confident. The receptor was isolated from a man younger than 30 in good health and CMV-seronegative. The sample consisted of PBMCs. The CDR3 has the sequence CAWTLWRRSGNTIYF. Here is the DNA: TGTGCCTGGACCCTATGGCGGAGGTCCGGAAACACCATATATTTT.